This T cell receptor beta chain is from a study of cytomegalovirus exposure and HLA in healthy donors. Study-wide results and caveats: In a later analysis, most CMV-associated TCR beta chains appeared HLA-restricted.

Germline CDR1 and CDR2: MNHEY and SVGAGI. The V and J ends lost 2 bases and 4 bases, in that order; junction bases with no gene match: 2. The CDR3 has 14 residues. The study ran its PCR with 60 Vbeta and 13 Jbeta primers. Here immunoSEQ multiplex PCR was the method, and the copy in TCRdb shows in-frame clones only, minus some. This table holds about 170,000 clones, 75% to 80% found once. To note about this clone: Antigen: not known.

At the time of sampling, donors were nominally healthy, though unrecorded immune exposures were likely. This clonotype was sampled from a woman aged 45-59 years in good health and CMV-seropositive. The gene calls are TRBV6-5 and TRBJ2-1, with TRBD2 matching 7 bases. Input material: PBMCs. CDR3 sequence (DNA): TGTGCCAGCAGTTACCGGGGGGAATACAATGAGCAGTTCTTC. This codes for CASSYRGEYNEQFF.